This TCR beta chain was identified during a study of blood T cell repertoires in COVID-19. Germline CDR1 and CDR2: LNHNV and YYDKDF (reference sequence). The CDR3 totals 15 residues. V shed 5 bases and J shed 8 bases, with 18 bases lying between them. Method: immunoSEQ multiplex PCR; TCRdb's copy keeps in-frame clones and lacks some. The table shows 200,000 to 250,000 clones, with around nine tenths occurring only once. The table lists this clone with a few counts. This TCR derives from a woman aged 60-75 years with acute or convalescent COVID-19. The sequencing sample was made of peripheral blood. The chain couples TRBV15 to TRBJ1-4, with D uncertain. Here the CDR3 DNA reads TGTGCCACCAGCCAGCGACGGGGAGGACGGGAAAAACTGTTTTTT. Protein product: CATSQRRGGREKLFF.